These 27 T cell receptor beta chains share one sample of origin, sequenced in a study of human T cells and chemical hapten exposure. Each CDR3 protein is one row after TCRdb ran MiXCR on the RACE reads. The sample lists tens of thousands of distinct CDR3 sequences, 10% to 12% occurring once. Time point specified: pre-sensitization, week 0. The treatment here: therapeutic diphenylcyclopropenone sensitization with weekly scalp DPC. The specimen comprised whole blood, sampled in connection with sensitization to the hapten diphenylcyclopropenone (DPC). The receptors stem from a woman between 40 and 55 years old with alopecia areata. Some clones in this sample may be carry-over from other donors' samples.

CDR3 loop: CASSGTGGREQYF. As DNA, the CDR3 is TGTGCCAGCTCCGGGACAGGGGGCCGGGAGCAGTACTTC. The chain couples TRBV18 to TRBJ2-7; 12 bases match TRBD1. The J segment lost 7 bases and the V segment lost 6 bases, leaving 4 bases of the junction unmatched. This CDR3 is 13 amino acids long. The germline gives CDR1 KGHSH, CDR2 LQKENI. Full variable domain (missing parts from reference TRBV18 and TRBJ2-7): NAGVMQNPRHLVRRRGQEARLRCSPMKGHSHVYWYRQLPEEGLKFMVYLQKENIIDESGMPKERFSAEFPKEGPSILRIQQVVRGDSAAYFCASSGTGGREQYFGPGTRLTVT.

This clonotype has a count of ten or more. The V gene is TRBV7-2, the J gene TRBJ2-2, with no clear D. CDR3 length: 13 residues. Deletions cut 3 bases from V and 5 bases from J, with 7 bases between. Germline V lookup: CDR1 SGHTA, CDR2 FQGNSA. This CDR3 reads CASSLTRTGELFF. The CDR3 DNA follows: TGTGCCAGCAGCTTGACAAGGACCGGGGAGCTGTTTTTT.

Note on this clonotype: A much larger clone is a single base away; this may be a read error. This chain connects TRBV6-6 to TRBJ2-1, with 9 bases matching TRBD2. V gave up 8 bases and J gave up 6 bases; unmatched junction bases: 14. Germline-derived CDR1 and CDR2 are MNHNY and SVGAGI (reference sequence). The CDR3 is 16 amino acids. The DNA of the CDR3 is TGTGCCAGCTCCCGGGGAGCTAGCGGGATCCGCAATGAGCAGTTCTTC. It codes for CASSRGASGIRNEQFF.

This rearrangement joins TRBV10-3 to TRBJ2-1; 11 positions match TRBD2. This CDR3 is built from 13 residues. V trimming: 9 bases; J trimming: 6 bases; junction bases outside the gene matches: 4. Germline CDR1 reads ENHRY; CDR2 reads SYGVKD. The CDR3 loop reads CAITSGRGNEQFF. The CDR3 bases are TGTGCCATAACTAGCGGGAGAGGCAATGAGCAGTTCTTC.

This clonotype was counted ten times or more. V usage is TRBV30 and J usage is TRBJ2-3; D might be TRBD2 (6 bases). The germline V and J ends were trimmed by 5 bases and 7 bases, with 16 bases remaining between them. CDR1 GTSNPN and CDR2 SVGIG come from the germline V gene (reference sequence). The CDR3 is 13 residues long. CDR3 nucleotides: TGTGCCTGGGAAATTGACGGGGGTCATACGCAGTATTTT. Protein product: CAWEIDGGHTQYF.

This clonotype was counted many times. The J gene is TRBJ1-5, the V gene TRBV7-2; a weak D match, TRBD1 (5 bases). The V end lost 5 bases, the J end lost 2 bases, and 10 bases lay between the germline ends. This CDR3 is 14 amino acids long. Germline V gene lookup returns CDR1 SGHTA and CDR2 FQGNSA. The CDR3 nucleotides read TGTGCCAGCAGCGAGGGGCGGGGCAATCAGCCCCAGCATTTT. It encodes CASSEGRGNQPQHF. Looking up the rest from reference TRBV7-2 and TRBJ1-5 gives the full variable domain: GAGVSQSPSNKVTEKGKDVELRCDPISGHTALYWYRQSLGQGLEFLIYFQGNSAPDKSGLPSDRFSAERTGGSVSTLTIQRTQQEDSAVYLCASSEGRGNQPQHFGDGTRLSIL.

This clonotype was detected ten times or more. The CDR3 reads CASSQGENQANAYEQYF. The CDR3 region has the DNA TGCGCCAGCAGCCAAGGTGAAAATCAGGCAAATGCCTACGAGCAGTACTTC. V is TRBV4-3 and J is TRBJ2-7; D gene ambiguous. The germline V gene has CDR1 LGHNA and CDR2 YSLEER. The CDR3 consists of 17 residues. The V gene lost 1 base and the J gene lost 2 bases, with 18 bases spanning the gap.

This clonotype was found a few times. V usage is TRBV2 and J usage is TRBJ1-2; 7 bases fit TRBD1. CDR3 length: 13 residues. V shed 8 bases and J 7 bases; nucleotides not matched to a gene: 10. Germline loops: CDR1 SNHLY, CDR2 FYNNEI. CDR3 loop: CASYKRQGVGYTF. As DNA, the CDR3 is TGTGCCAGCTACAAAAGACAGGGAGTTGGCTACACCTTC.

This clonotype came up a few times. The chain combines TRBV25-1 with TRBJ2-3; 8 bases agree with TRBD2. The CDR3 covers 14 residues. Trimming cost V 7 bases and J 6 bases; bases outside gene matches: 9. Germline CDR1 reads MGHDK; CDR2 reads SYGVNS. The CDR3 DNA is TGTGCCAGCACTGACAGCGGGAGAGGCGATACGCAGTATTTT. It encodes CASTDSGRGDTQYF.

There are a few counts of this clonotype. The J gene is TRBJ2-2, the V gene TRBV4-2; TRBD2 aligns across 13 bases. CDR1 is LGHNA, CDR2 YNFKEQ, per germline. Trimming took 4 bases from V and 0 from J; bases not matched to a gene: 8. The CDR3 has 19 amino acids. The CDR3 region is CASSRPPTSGGTNTGELFF. CDR3 DNA sequence: TGTGCCAGCAGCCGGCCGCCGACTAGCGGGGGGACGAACACCGGGGAGCTGTTTTTT.

This clonotype has only a few counts. In DNA form, the CDR3 reads TGTGCCTGGGCAGACAGGGGCAATCAGCCCCAGCATTTT. Protein sequence: CAWADRGNQPQHF. The chain links TRBV30 to TRBJ1-5, with 7 bases that match TRBD1. The CDR3 runs to 13 residues. Trimming cost V 5 bases and J 2 bases; bases outside gene matches: 3. The V gene's germline CDR1 is GTSNPN and CDR2 SVGIG (reference sequence).

The rearrangement joins TRBV6-2 or TRBV6-3 to TRBJ2-1; D is perhaps TRBD2 (5 bases). With 6 bases removed from V and 9 bases from J, the gap between germline ends came to 27 bases. The germline V gene encodes CDR1 MNHEY and CDR2 SVGEGT. This CDR3 is 17 amino acids long. The chain's CDR3 is CASRAISGRTPAGEQFF. The CDR3 coding sequence is TGTGCCAGCAGAGCAATTTCCGGGCGCACCCCTGCGGGTGAGCAGTTCTTC.

Only a few counts were recorded for this clonotype. This chain uses TRBV30 with TRBJ2-1; no firm D call. Trimming removed 0 bases from V and 9 bases from J, with 15 bases in between. Germline CDR1 is GTSNPN and CDR2 is SVGIG (reference sequence). The CDR3 spans 14 residues. CDR3 residues: CAWSVDPTVGEQFF. The DNA of the CDR3 is TGTGCCTGGAGTGTCGACCCCACCGTAGGTGAGCAGTTCTTC.

Ten or more counts support this clonotype. V gene TRBV29-1 combines with J gene TRBJ1-2; 10 nucleotides match TRBD1. J gave up 11 bases and V 6 bases, and 9 bases lay outside the gene matches. The CDR3 has 12 residues. CDR1 SQVTM and CDR2 ANQGSEA come from the germline V gene. The CDR3 loop is CSVAPRTGGYTF. In nucleotides, the CDR3 is TGCAGCGTCGCTCCCCGGACAGGGGGATACACCTTC.

This clonotype was seen more than once but under ten times. This chain joins TRBV9 and TRBJ2-1; TRBD2 aligns across 7 bases. The germline V gene has CDR1 SGDLS and CDR2 YYNGEE. The CDR3 extends over 17 amino acids. Unmatched junction bases numbered 6, after V lost 0 bases and J lost 0 bases. CDR3 coding DNA: TGTGCCAGCAGCGTAGTGGGCGGGGGTCCCTCCTACAATGAGCAGTTCTTC. This translates into CASSVVGGGPSYNEQFF.

To note about this clonotype: This may arise from a read error, as a much more abundant clone is one base away. The rearrangement links TRBV7-2 to TRBJ2-2; TRBD2 agrees at 9 bases. Germline V gene data show CDR1 as SGHTA and CDR2 as FQGNSA. The CDR3 runs 15 residues. CDR3 DNA: TGTGCCAGCTGCTTTTTAGCGGGAGACACCGGGGAGCTGTTTTTT. As protein: CASCFLAGDTGELFF.

This clonotype was detected many times. The rearrangement links TRBV4-3 to TRBJ2-1; 7 nucleotides agree with TRBD2. CDR3 length: 17 residues. Germline lookup yields CDR1 LGHNA and CDR2 YSLEER. Unmatched junction bases numbered 11, after V lost 0 bases and J lost 6 bases. CDR3 region: CASSQEPEGGRFNEQFF. The CDR3 DNA reads as TGCGCCAGCAGCCAAGAGCCTGAAGGCGGGAGATTCAATGAGCAGTTCTTC.

This chain joins TRBV5-1 and TRBJ2-3; 7 nucleotides line up with TRBD2. The CDR3 is 17 residues long. Germline CDR1 reads SGHRS; CDR2 reads YFSETQ. V gave up 0 bases and J gave up 3 bases; unmatched junction bases: 10. In nucleotides, the CDR3 is TGCGCCAGCAGCTTGGCCGTCGTGGGAGGGCGGACAGATACGCAGTATTTT. Encoded protein: CASSLAVVGGRTDTQYF.

This clonotype was detected only a few times. The CDR3 here is CASSVMVNEQFF. In DNA, the CDR3 is TGTGCCAGCAGTGTCATGGTCAATGAGCAGTTCTTC. The chain links TRBV2 to TRBJ2-1; D gene ambiguous. Germline-derived CDR1 and CDR2 are SNHLY and FYNNEI. The CDR3 length is 12 residues. V dropped 4 bases and J dropped 6 bases, with 7 bases sitting between them.

In this sample, this clonotype turned up a few times. This chain uses TRBV29-1 with TRBJ2-7, with D perhaps matching TRBD1 (6 bases). Germline V gene sequence: CDR1 SQVTM, CDR2 ANQGSEA. V shed 4 bases and J shed 1 base, with 8 bases lying between them. The CDR3 is made up of 12 amino acids. CDR3 sequence: CSVGGRSYEQYF. The CDR3 DNA is TGCAGCGTTGGGGGGCGGTCCTACGAGCAGTACTTC.

This clonotype came up many times. This chain connects TRBV6-6 to TRBJ2-6, with D perhaps TRBD1 (6 bases). CDR3 length equals 13 residues. V dropped 7 bases and J dropped 2 bases, with 6 bases sitting between them. CDR1 is MNHNY, CDR2 SVGAGI, per germline (reference sequence). DNA of the CDR3: TGTGCCAGCAACAGGGCTGGGGCCAACGTCCTGACTTTC. As protein: CASNRAGANVLTF.

This clonotype was recorded at least ten times. V and J are TRBV28 and TRBJ2-3; 9 bases are a match to TRBD2. The CDR3 has 14 residues. The V segment lost 9 bases and the J segment 0 bases; nucleotides outside the gene matches: 4. Germline V CDR1 and CDR2: MDHEN, SYDVKM. DNA for the CDR3: TGTGCCAGTAAACTAGCGGGTAGCACAGATACGCAGTATTTT. This sequence encodes CASKLAGSTDTQYF.

Many counts were recorded for this clonotype. The J gene is TRBJ2-3, the V gene TRBV7-2; 7 bases are a match to TRBD1. The ends lost 5 bases at V and 0 bases at J; junction bases unmatched: 8. Germline CDR1 and CDR2: SGHTA and FQGNSA. The CDR3 sequence is 16 residues long. The CDR3, as DNA: TGTGCCAGCAGCCCAGACAGGGATCGTAGCACAGATACGCAGTATTTT. Translation gives CASSPDRDRSTDTQYF.

The CDR3 coding sequence is TGTGCCAGCAGCTTGGACTACTACAATGAGCAGTTCTTC. It is translated as CASSLDYYNEQFF. The rearrangement joins TRBV11-2 to TRBJ2-1; a weak D match, TRBD2 (6 bases). The germline CDR1 and CDR2 sequences are SGHAT and FQNNGV. There are 13 residues in the CDR3. Trimming shortened V by 3 bases and J by 3 bases, and 6 bases separated the two germline ends.

The chain is built from TRBV18 and TRBJ1-1, with TRBD1 as a possible D gene (5 bases). Trimming removed 1 base at V and 1 base at J, with 10 bases between. Per germline, CDR1 KGHSH and CDR2 LQKENI. The length of the CDR3 is 15 residues. CDR3 nucleotides: TGTGCCAGCTCACCACTTCCAGGGAAGAACACTGAAGCTTTCTTT. Encoded protein: CASSPLPGKNTEAFF.

The rearrangement uses TRBV28 and TRBJ2-2; 9 bases align to TRBD1. V gave up 7 bases and J gave up 5 bases; unmatched junction bases: 11. This CDR3 has 16 residues. The V gene's germline CDR1 is MDHEN and CDR2 SYDVKM. The DNA for the CDR3 is TGTGCCAGCAAGACCCCGGGACAGGGCGGAACCGGGGAGCTGTTTTTT. Translating gives CASKTPGQGGTGELFF. Full variable domain (remainder filled in from reference TRBV28 and TRBJ2-2): DVKVTQSSRYLVKRTGEKVFLECVQDMDHENMFWYRQDPGLGLRLIYFSYDVKMKEKGDIPEGYSVSREKKERFSLILESASTNQTSMYLCASKTPGQGGTGELFFGEGSRLTVL.

V is TRBV12-3 or TRBV12-4 and J is TRBJ2-5; TRBD1 aligns across 9 bases. Trimming removed 6 bases from V and 5 bases from J; junction bases left unmatched: 7. This CDR3 has 14 amino acids. CDR3 loop: CASRGSGQGETQYF. DNA of the CDR3: TGTGCCAGCAGGGGATCTGGACAGGGGGAGACCCAGTACTTC.